This T cell receptor beta chain was profiled in a study of T cells in Graves' hyperthyroidism and ophthalmopathy. Amplified regions were TCR beta CDR3 sequences from RNA transcripts. The study used the HTBI primer set for a first-round RT-PCR of the TCR CDR3. TCRdb called the multiplex PCR reads again in MiXCR, with one record for every CDR3 protein. The data hold approximately 690,000 distinct CDR3 sequences, with around 15% observed a single time. This clonotype was found a few times. A read error may explain this, as a much larger clone is one base away. V gave up 3 bases and J gave up 0 bases, with 14 bases separating them. The CDR3 totals 16 residues. In germline, CDR1 is SGHRS, CDR2 YFSETQ.

The chain uses TRBV5-1 and TRBJ2-3, with a tentative D call TRBD2 (6 bases). The sequencing input was blood. This TCR was recovered from a woman between 45 and 60 years old with Graves' ophthalmopathy. The CDR3 sequence: CASSSVGGKSTDTQYF. CDR3 DNA: TGCGCCAGCAGCTCGGTCGGAGGGAAGAGCACAGATACGCAGTATTTT.